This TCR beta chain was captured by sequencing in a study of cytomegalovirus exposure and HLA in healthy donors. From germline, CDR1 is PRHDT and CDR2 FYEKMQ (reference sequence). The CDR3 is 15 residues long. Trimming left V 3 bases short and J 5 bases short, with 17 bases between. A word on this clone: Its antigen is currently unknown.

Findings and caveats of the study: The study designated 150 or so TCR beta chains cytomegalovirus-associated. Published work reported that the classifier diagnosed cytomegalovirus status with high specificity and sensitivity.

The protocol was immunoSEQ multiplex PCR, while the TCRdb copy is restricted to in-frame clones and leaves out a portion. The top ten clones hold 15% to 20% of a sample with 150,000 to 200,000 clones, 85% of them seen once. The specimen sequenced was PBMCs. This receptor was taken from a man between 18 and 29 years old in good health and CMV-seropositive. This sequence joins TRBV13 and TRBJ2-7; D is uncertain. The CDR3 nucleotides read TGTGCCAGCAGCTTGACGTCGCAGACGAGGCACGAGCAGTACTTC. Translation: CASSLTSQTRHEQYF.